Sequencing of this TCR beta chain was carried out in a study of T cell responses to AZD1222 COVID-19 vaccine. General study findings and limits: Only after the peak T cell response were repertoires sampled. Seropositive at baseline were only six AZD1222 recipients. Females outnumbered males among donors, who were mostly white British; clonal diversity was possibly underestimated.

V trimming: 5 bases; J trimming: 1 base; junction bases outside the gene matches: 4. The length of the CDR3 is 15 residues. Germline V gene lookup returns CDR1 KGHDR and CDR2 SFDVKD. A word on this clone: Its cognate antigen is unknown.

Generated by immunoSEQ multiplex PCR, the TCRdb table keeps only in-frame clones and is missing some. The sample holds 90,000 to 120,000 clones; 87% are singletons and the top ten take under 4%. This chain links TRBV24-1 with TRBJ2-7; 10 bases match TRBD1. The origin of this receptor is an adult in good health. The source material was peripheral blood, sampled on day 0 of AZD1222 vaccination. The CDR3: CATSAGTGASYEQYF. CDR3 nucleotides: TGTGCCACCAGTGCCGGGACAGGGGCTTCCTACGAGCAGTACTTC.